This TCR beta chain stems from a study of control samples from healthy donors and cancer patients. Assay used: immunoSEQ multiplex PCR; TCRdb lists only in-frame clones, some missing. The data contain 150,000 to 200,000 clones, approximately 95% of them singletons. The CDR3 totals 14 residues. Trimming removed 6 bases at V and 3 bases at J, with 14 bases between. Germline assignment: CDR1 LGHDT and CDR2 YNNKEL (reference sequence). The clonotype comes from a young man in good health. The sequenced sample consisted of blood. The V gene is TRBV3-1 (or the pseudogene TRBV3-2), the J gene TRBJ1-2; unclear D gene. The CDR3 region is CASSYAGRHYGYTF. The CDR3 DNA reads TGTGCCAGCAGTTACGCGGGGAGACACTATGGCTACACCTTC.